What follows are 5 T cell receptor beta chains derived from one specimen sequenced in a study of cytomegalovirus exposure and HLA in healthy donors. PCR used 60 Vbeta primers and 13 Jbeta primers. Only in-frame clones appear in the TCRdb table, and some are missing; sequencing was by immunoSEQ multiplex PCR. There are around 130,000 clones in the sample; around 80% occur only once, and about 4% lies in the top ten. The specimen sequenced was PBMCs. The receptors come from a woman in her forties in good health and CMV-seronegative.

V usage is TRBV5-1 and J usage is TRBJ2-3, with D hard to call. The CDR3 length is 15 residues. V lost 4 bases and J 0 bases, leaving 12 bases between the germline ends. The germline gives CDR1 SGHRS, CDR2 YFSETQ. As DNA, the CDR3 is TGCGCCAGCAGCCCGATCCAGGCTAGCACAGATACGCAGTATTTT. Its translation is CASSPIQASTDTQYF.

The table lists this clone with a count of one. V gene TRBV4-3 combines with J gene TRBJ1-2; 9 bases match TRBD1. Germline V gene data show CDR1 as LGHNA and CDR2 as YSLEER. J was trimmed by 7 bases and V by 2 bases; bases with no gene match: 8. The CDR3 runs to 15 residues. CDR3: CASSQPRDRVGGYTF. As DNA, the CDR3 is TGCGCCAGCAGCCAACCGAGGGACAGGGTGGGTGGCTACACCTTC.

The CDR3 DNA follows: TGTGCCAGTAGTAATATCACAGATACGCAGTATTTT. It encodes CASSNITDTQYF. The chain carries TRBV19 and TRBJ2-3, with D uncertain. CDR3 length: 12 residues. CDR1 LNHDA and CDR2 SQIVND come from the germline V gene (reference sequence). V was cut by 4 bases and J by 2 bases, with 4 bases left in between.

The V gene is TRBV9, the J gene TRBJ2-7; weak D call: TRBD2 (5 bases). Germline CDR1 SGDLS, CDR2 YYNGEE. The CDR3 spans 15 residues. Deletions cut 0 bases from V and 0 bases from J, with 10 bases between. The CDR3 nucleotides read TGTGCCAGCAGCGTAGGGGCAGGACTCTCCTACGAGCAGTACTTC. This sequence encodes CASSVGAGLSYEQYF.

The chain couples TRBV27 to TRBJ1-5; the match to TRBD1 covers 9 bases. The CDR3 runs 14 residues. V lost 4 bases and J lost 6; bases outside the gene matches: 4. CDR1 and CDR2 (germline): MNHEY, SMNVEV (reference sequence). DNA for the CDR3: TGTGCCAGCAGTTCCGGGACAGGGATTCAGCCCCAGCATTTT. Translated, it gives CASSSGTGIQPQHF.